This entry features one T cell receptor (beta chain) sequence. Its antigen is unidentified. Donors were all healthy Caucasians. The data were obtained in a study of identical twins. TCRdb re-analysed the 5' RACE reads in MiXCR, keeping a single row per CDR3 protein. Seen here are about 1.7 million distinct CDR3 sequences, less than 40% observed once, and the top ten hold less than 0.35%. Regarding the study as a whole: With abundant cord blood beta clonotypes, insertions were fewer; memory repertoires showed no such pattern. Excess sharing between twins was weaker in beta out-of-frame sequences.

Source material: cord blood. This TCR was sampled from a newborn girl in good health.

The CDR3 spells CATSDPRGSSYEQYF. The CDR3 nucleotides are TGTGCCACCAGTGATCCCCGTGGGAGCTCCTACGAGCAGTACTTC. The chain couples TRBV24-1 to TRBJ2-7; a possible D gene is TRBD2 (5 bases). The germline CDR1 and CDR2 sequences are KGHDR and SFDVKD. The CDR3 spans 15 residues. V was clipped by 3 bases and J by 0 bases, with 11 bases between them.